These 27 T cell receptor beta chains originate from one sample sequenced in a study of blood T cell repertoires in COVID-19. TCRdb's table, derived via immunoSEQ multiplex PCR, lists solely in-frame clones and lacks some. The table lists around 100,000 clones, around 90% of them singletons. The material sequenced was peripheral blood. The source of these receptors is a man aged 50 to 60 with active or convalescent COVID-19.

DNA for the CDR3: TGTGCCAGCACCCCGCCCGGGACAGGGAAAGAGCAGTACTTC. Amino acid sequence: CASTPPGTGKEQYF. V is TRBV28 and J is TRBJ2-7, with 9 bases aligning to TRBD1. In germline, CDR1 is MDHEN, CDR2 SYDVKM. This CDR3 has 14 amino acids. J lost 7 bases, V lost 7 bases, and 11 bases had no gene match.

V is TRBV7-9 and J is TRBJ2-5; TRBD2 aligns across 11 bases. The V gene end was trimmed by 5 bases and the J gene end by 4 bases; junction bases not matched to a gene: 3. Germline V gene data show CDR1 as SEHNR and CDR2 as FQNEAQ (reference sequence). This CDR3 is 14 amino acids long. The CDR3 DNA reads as TGTGCCAGCAGCCATACTAGCGGGGGAGAGACCCAGTACTTC. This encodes CASSHTSGGETQYF. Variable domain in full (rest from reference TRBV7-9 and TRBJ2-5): DTGVSQNPRHKITKRGQNVTFRCDPISEHNRLYWYRQTLGQGPEFLTYFQNEAQLEKSRLLSDRFSAERPKGSFSTLEIQRTEQGDSAMYLCASSHTSGGETQYFGPGTRLLVL.

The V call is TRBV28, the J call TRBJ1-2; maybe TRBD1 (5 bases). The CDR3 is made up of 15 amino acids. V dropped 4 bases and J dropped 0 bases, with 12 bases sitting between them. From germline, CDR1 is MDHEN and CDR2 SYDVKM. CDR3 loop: CASSSAGTTNYGYTF. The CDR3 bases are TGTGCCAGCAGTTCGGCTGGGACTACTAACTATGGCTACACCTTC.

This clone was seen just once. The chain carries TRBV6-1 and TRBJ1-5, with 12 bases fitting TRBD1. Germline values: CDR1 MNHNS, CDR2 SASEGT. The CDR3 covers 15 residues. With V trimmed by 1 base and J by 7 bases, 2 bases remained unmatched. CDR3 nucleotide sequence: TGTGCCAGCAGTGAAGAGGGGACAGGGGGCCAGCCCCAGCATTTT. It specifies CASSEEGTGGQPQHF.

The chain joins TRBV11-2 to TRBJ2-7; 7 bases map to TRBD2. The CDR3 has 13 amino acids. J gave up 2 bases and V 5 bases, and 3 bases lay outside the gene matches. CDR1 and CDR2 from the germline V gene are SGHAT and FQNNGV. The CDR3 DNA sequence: TGTGCCAGCAGCAGCGGGGATCCCTACGAGCAGTACTTC. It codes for CASSSGDPYEQYF.

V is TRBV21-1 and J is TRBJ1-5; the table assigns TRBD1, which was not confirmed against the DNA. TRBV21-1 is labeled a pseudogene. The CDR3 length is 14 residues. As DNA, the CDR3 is TGTGCCAGAGCGGGACAGGGGGATCATCAGCCCCAGCATTTT. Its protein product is CARAGQGDHQPQHF.

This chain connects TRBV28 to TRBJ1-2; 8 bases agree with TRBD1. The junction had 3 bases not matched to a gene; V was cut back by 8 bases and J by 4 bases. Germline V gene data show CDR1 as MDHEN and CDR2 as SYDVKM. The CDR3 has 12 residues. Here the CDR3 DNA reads TGTGCCAGCGAGGGACAGGCCTATGGCTACACCTTC. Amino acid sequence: CASEGQAYGYTF.

CDR3 DNA: TGCAGCGCCCCAGCCTTTCAGGGGGCGGATGAGCAGTTCTTC. Translation gives CSAPAFQGADEQFF. This chain uses TRBV29-1 with TRBJ2-1, with 8 nucleotides matching TRBD1. This CDR3 is built from 14 residues. In germline, CDR1 is SQVTM, CDR2 ANQGSEA. V shed 7 bases and J 8 bases; nucleotides not matched to a gene: 13.

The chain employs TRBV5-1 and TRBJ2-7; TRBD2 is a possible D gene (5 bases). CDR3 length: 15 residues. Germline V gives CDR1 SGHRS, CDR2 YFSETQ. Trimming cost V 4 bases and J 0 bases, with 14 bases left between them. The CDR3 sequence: CASSPPEESSYEQYF. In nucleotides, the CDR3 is TGCGCCAGCAGCCCACCGGAGGAGAGCTCCTACGAGCAGTACTTC.

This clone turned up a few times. Here the CDR3 reads CASSGTSETYEQYF. Here the CDR3 DNA reads TGTGCCAGCAGTGGGACTAGCGAAACCTACGAGCAGTACTTC. This sequence joins TRBV2 and TRBJ2-7, with 9 bases identical to TRBD2. The V gene's germline CDR1 is SNHLY and CDR2 FYNNEI. There are 14 residues in the CDR3. V dropped 4 bases and J dropped 2; count of bases not matched to a gene: 3.

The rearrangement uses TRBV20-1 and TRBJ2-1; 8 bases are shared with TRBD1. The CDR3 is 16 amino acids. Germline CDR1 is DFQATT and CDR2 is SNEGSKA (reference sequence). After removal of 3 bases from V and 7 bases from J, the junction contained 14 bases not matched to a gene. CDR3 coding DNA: TGCAGTGCTAGTATCAGCGGACAGGGCGGAGGGAATGAGCAGTTCTTC. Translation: CSASISGQGGGNEQFF.

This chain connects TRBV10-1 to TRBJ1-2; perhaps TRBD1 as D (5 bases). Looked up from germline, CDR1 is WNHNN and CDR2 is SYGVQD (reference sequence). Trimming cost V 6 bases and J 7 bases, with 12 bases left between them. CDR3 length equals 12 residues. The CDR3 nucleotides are TGCGCCAGCAGCGACGGGACTCCTGGCTACACCTTC. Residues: CASSDGTPGYTF.

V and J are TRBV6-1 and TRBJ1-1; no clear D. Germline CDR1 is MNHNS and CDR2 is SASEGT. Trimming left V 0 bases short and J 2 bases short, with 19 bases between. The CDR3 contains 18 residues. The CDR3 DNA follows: TGTGCCAGCAGTGAAGCTTGGCTAGACGCCAATGTAAACACTGAAGCTTTCTTT. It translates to CASSEAWLDANVNTEAFF.

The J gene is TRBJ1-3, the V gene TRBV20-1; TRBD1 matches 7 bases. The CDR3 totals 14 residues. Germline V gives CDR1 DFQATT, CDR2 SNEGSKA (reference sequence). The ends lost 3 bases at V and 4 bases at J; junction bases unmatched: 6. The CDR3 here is CSASMGQQGNTIYF. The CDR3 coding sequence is TGCAGTGCTAGTATGGGACAGCAGGGAAACACCATATATTTT.

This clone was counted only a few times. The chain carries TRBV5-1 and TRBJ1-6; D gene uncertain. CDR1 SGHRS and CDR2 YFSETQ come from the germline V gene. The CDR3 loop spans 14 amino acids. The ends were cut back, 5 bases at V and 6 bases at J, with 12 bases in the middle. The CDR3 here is CASRQEAVNSPLHF. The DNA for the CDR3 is TGCGCCAGCAGGCAGGAGGCCGTTAATTCACCCCTCCACTTT.

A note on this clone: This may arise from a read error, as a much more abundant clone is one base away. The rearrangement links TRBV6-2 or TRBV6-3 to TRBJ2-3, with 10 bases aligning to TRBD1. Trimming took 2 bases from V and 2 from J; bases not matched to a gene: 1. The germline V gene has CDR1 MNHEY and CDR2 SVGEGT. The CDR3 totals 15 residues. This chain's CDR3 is CASSYGTGDTDTQYF. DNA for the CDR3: TGTGCCAGCAGTTACGGGACAGGGGACACAGATACGCAGTATTTT.

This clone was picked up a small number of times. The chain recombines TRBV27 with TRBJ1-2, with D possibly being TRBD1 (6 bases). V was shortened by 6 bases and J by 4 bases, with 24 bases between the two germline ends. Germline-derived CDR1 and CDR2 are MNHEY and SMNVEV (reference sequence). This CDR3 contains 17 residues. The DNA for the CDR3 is TGTGCCAGCAGACCCTTGATACAGGGCGGGGGTGGCTATGGCTACACCTTC. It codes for CASRPLIQGGGGYGYTF.

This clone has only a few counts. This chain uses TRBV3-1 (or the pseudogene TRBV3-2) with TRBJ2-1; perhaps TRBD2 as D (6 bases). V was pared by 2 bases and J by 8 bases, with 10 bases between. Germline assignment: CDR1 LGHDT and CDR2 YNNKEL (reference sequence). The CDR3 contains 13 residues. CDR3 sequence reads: CASSQLAYDEQFF. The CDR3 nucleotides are TGTGCCAGCAGCCAACTAGCGTACGATGAGCAGTTCTTC.

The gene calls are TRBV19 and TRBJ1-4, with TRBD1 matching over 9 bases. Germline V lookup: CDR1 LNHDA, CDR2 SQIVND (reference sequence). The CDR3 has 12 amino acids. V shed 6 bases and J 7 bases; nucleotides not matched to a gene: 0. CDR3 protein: CASRDRGEKLFF. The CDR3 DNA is TGTGCCAGTAGGGACAGGGGTGAAAAACTGTTTTTT.

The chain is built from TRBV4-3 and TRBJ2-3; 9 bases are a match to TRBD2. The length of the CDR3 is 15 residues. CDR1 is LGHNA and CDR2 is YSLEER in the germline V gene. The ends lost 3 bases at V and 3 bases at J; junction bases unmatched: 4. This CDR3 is CASSQAGGPTDTQYF. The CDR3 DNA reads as TGCGCCAGCAGCCAGGCGGGGGGGCCGACAGATACGCAGTATTTT.

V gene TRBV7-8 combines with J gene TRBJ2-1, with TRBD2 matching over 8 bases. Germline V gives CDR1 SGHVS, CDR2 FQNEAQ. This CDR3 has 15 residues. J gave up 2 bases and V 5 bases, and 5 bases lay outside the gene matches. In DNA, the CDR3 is TGTGCCAGCAGCCCTATAGCGGGGCCCTACAATGAGCAGTTCTTC. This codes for CASSPIAGPYNEQFF.

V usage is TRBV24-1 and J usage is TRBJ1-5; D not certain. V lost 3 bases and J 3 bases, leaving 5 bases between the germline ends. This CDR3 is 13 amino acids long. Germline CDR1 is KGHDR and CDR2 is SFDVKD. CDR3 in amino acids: CATSDADNQPQHF. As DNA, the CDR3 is TGTGCCACCAGTGATGCAGACAATCAGCCCCAGCATTTT.

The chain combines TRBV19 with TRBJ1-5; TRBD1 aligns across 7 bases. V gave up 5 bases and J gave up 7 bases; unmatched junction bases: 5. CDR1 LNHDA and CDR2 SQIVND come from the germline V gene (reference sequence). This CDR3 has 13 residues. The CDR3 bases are TGTGCCAGTAGTCCGGGACAGAGGCAGCCCCAGCATTTT. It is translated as CASSPGQRQPQHF.

The CDR3 DNA is TGTGCCAGCAGCCTTGGGGCCCCGGGCACTGAAGCTTTCTTT. Translated, it gives CASSLGAPGTEAFF. V is TRBV7-9 and J is TRBJ1-1; maybe TRBD1 (5 bases). Trimming took 5 bases from V and 4 from J, leaving 14 bases between them. CDR1 and CDR2 from the germline V gene are SEHNR and FQNEAQ (reference sequence). This CDR3 is built from 14 residues.

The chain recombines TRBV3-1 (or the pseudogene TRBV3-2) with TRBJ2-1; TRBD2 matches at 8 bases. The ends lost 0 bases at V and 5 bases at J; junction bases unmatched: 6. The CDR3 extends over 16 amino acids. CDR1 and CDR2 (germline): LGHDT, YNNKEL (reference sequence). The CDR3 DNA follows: TGTGCCAGCAGCCAAGACTCCAGCGGGGGCCACAATGAGCAGTTCTTC. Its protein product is CASSQDSSGGHNEQFF.

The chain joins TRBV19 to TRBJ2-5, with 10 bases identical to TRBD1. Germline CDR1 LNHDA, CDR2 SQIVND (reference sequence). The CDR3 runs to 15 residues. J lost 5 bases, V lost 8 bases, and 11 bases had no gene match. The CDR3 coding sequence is TGTGCCAGTGCTCCGGGACAGGGGAAATGGGAGACCCAGTACTTC. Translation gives CASAPGQGKWETQYF.

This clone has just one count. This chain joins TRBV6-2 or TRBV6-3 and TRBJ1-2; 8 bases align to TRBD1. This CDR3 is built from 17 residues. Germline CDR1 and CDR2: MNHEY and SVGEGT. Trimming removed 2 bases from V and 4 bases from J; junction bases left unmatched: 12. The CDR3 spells CASSYTPWQGASYGYTF. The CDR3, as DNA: TGTGCCAGCAGTTACACCCCCTGGCAGGGGGCCAGCTATGGCTACACCTTC.